This T cell receptor beta chain was captured in a study of blood T cell repertoires in COVID-19. Study-wide background: Sites across the United States, Italy and Spain contributed samples from acute and convalescent COVID-19. Sample material is recorded as cDNA or gDNA derived from T cells, B-cell-depleted T cells, or PBMCs.

Per the original data handling: Estimated nucleated cell counts came from reference gene primer amplification. Some clones are missing from TCRdb's copy, which holds only in-frame ones; the method was immunoSEQ multiplex PCR. From that table come the V and J calls and clone size; the DNA was used to work out D and trimming. This table holds 150,000 to 200,000 clones, 65% to 90% found once. This CDR3 comprises 13 residues. The V end lost 5 bases, the J end lost 4 bases, and 11 bases lay between the germline ends. The germline gives CDR1 MNHEY, CDR2 SMNVEV (reference sequence). The gene calls are TRBV27 and TRBJ1-2; a weak D match, TRBD1 (6 bases). The source of this sequence is a man between 45 and 60 years old with active or convalescent COVID-19. Sequenced sample: peripheral blood. CDR3: CASSEGVLYGYTF. The CDR3 bases are TGTGCCAGCAGTGAGGGGGTTCTCTATGGCTACACCTTC.